Listed here are 32 T cell receptor beta chains from one sample, sequenced in a study of blood T cell repertoires in COVID-19. Profiled with immunoSEQ multiplex PCR; TCRdb holds only in-frame clones, not every one. The sample carries roughly 170,000 clones, 70% to 85% recorded once. Sequencing was performed on peripheral blood. These receptor sequences come from a man in his 60s who had recovered from COVID-19.

V gene TRBV12-3 or TRBV12-4 combines with J gene TRBJ1-1; 9 positions match TRBD1. Trimming removed 4 bases from V and 11 bases from J; junction bases left unmatched: 8. CDR3 length: 13 residues. CDR3 sequence (DNA): TGTGCCAGCAGTTCGAACAGGGGGCGGATCGCTTTCTTT. It codes for CASSSNRGRIAFF.

V gene TRBV7-2 combines with J gene TRBJ1-2, with D tentatively TRBD1 (5 bases). Germline CDR1 reads SGHTA; CDR2 reads FQGNSA. V was pared by 2 bases and J by 4 bases, with 11 bases between. The CDR3 has 14 amino acids. This chain's CDR3 is CASSLIRGSYGYTF. CDR3 DNA: TGTGCCAGCAGCTTAATACGGGGGAGCTATGGCTACACCTTC.

V is TRBV5-6 and J is TRBJ1-1, with a tentative D call TRBD1 (5 bases). The CDR3 extends over 14 amino acids. Germline-derived CDR1 and CDR2 are SGHDT and YYEEEE. Trimming removed 2 bases at V and 3 bases at J, with 11 bases between. The DNA for the CDR3 is TGTGCCAGCAGCTTAAGGTCCAGGGACACTGAAGCTTTCTTT. Translated: CASSLRSRDTEAFF. The full variable domain, in which reference TRBV5-6 and TRBJ1-1 provide the parts outside the CDR3, is DAGVTQSPTHLIKTRGQQVTLRCSPKSGHDTVSWYQQALGQGPQFIFQYYEEEERQRGNFPDRFSGHQFPNYSSELNVNALLLGDSALYLCASSLRSRDTEAFFGQGTRLTVV.

The chain links TRBV4-3 to TRBJ1-2; possible D gene TRBD1, 5 bases. The V and J ends lost 2 bases and 3 bases respectively, with 7 bases between them. The germline V gene encodes CDR1 LGHNA and CDR2 YSLEER. The CDR3 extends over 13 amino acids. The CDR3 protein is CASSQQGDYGYTF. The CDR3 DNA reads TGCGCCAGCAGCCAACAGGGCGACTATGGCTACACCTTC.

V usage is TRBV5-1 and J usage is TRBJ2-3, with D perhaps matching TRBD2 (6 bases). CDR1 SGHRS and CDR2 YFSETQ come from the germline V gene. CDR3 size: 15 residues. Trimming shortened V by 3 bases and J by 2 bases, and 13 bases separated the two germline ends. The CDR3 nucleotides read TGCGCCAGCAGCTGGGGACTCATGAACACAGATACGCAGTATTTT. Translated: CASSWGLMNTDTQYF.

The V gene is TRBV30, the J gene TRBJ2-6, with D hard to call. The V gene's germline CDR1 is GTSNPN and CDR2 SVGIG (reference sequence). The V gene lost 4 bases and the J gene lost 0 bases, with 7 bases spanning the gap. The CDR3 has 14 amino acids. CDR3 amino acids: CAWTQFSGANVLTF. In DNA form, the CDR3 reads TGTGCCTGGACCCAGTTCTCTGGGGCCAACGTCCTGACTTTC.

This clone was observed a single time. The chain joins TRBV19 to TRBJ2-2; D is unresolved. Germline lookup yields CDR1 LNHDA and CDR2 SQIVND (reference sequence). The length of the CDR3 is 15 residues. V lost 3 bases and J lost 1, with 9 bases in between. CDR3: CASSMGRLNTGELFF. Here the CDR3 DNA reads TGTGCCAGTAGTATGGGCAGGCTGAACACCGGGGAGCTGTTTTTT.

The chain is built from TRBV18 and TRBJ1-4; the D is unclear. The germline V gene encodes CDR1 KGHSH and CDR2 LQKENI. The CDR3 spans 19 residues. V was pared by 3 bases and J by 0 bases, with 20 bases between. The CDR3 region has the DNA TGTGCCAGCTCACCGAGACGCGGCAGTCTACCCGCAACTAATGAAAAACTGTTTTTT. It encodes CASSPRRGSLPATNEKLFF. Filled out from reference TRBV18 and TRBJ1-4, the complete variable domain reads NAGVMQNPRHLVRRRGQEARLRCSPMKGHSHVYWYRQLPEEGLKFMVYLQKENIIDESGMPKERFSAEFPKEGPSILRIQQVVRGDSAAYFCASSPRRGSLPATNEKLFFGSGTQLSVL.

The genes are TRBV19 and TRBJ2-7, with a tentative D call TRBD1 (6 bases). The CDR3 consists of 17 residues. The V gene lost 3 bases and the J gene lost 5 bases, with 23 bases spanning the gap. Germline CDR1 reads LNHDA; CDR2 reads SQIVND (reference sequence). CDR3 bases: TGTGCCAGTAGTATTGAGTTTTGGAGCAGGGGATCCCACGAGCAGTACTTC. As protein: CASSIEFWSRGSHEQYF.

This clone was detected once. The V call is TRBV7-8, the J call TRBJ2-1, with 10 bases lining up with TRBD2. Germline V gives CDR1 SGHVS, CDR2 FQNEAQ. The CDR3 is 15 amino acids. The V gene end was trimmed by 6 bases and the J gene end by 6 bases; junction bases not matched to a gene: 8. CDR3 protein: CASSYLAGVSNEQFF. The CDR3 nucleotides are TGTGCCAGCAGTTATCTAGCGGGGGTGAGCAATGAGCAGTTCTTC.

This clone appeared a single time. The rearrangement joins TRBV21-1 to TRBJ2-2; the table gives TRBD2 as D, unverified against the DNA. TRBV21-1 counts as a pseudogene. The CDR3 spans 20 residues. The CDR3 coding sequence is TGTGCCAGCAGCACGTGCCCTAGCGGGGGGGATCGGCGATACACCGGGGAGCTGTTTTTT. Residues: CASSTCPSGGDRRYTGELFF.

This chain uses TRBV15 with TRBJ1-3, with a weak D call TRBD1 (5 bases). Trimming stripped 0 bases from V and 5 bases from J, with 14 bases between. Germline CDR1 is LNHNV and CDR2 is YYDKDF (reference sequence). There are 16 residues in the CDR3. CDR3: CATSRETAKARNTIYF. The CDR3 DNA is TGTGCCACCAGCAGAGAGACAGCTAAAGCCCGAAACACCATATATTTT.

CDR3 coding DNA: TGTGCCAGCAGCTTGGAGCGGGGGGGGCGAGCTTTCTTT. Its protein product is CASSLERGGRAFF. The J gene is TRBJ1-1, the V gene TRBV5-8; perhaps TRBD1 as D (6 bases). Deletions cut 0 bases from V and 10 bases from J, with 13 bases between. This CDR3 spans 13 amino acids. Germline CDR1 reads SGHTS; CDR2 reads YDEGEE. Supplemented by reference TRBV5-8 and TRBJ1-1, the full variable domain reads EAGVTQSPTHLIKTRGQQATLRCSPISGHTSVYWYQQALGLGLQFLLWYDEGEERNRGNFPPRFSGRQFPNYSSELNVNALELEDSALYLCASSLERGGRAFFGQGTRLTVV.

The chain joins TRBV28 to TRBJ1-3; weak D call: TRBD1 (6 bases). The CDR3 contains 14 residues. V was cut by 6 bases and J by 4 bases, with 13 bases left in between. Germline V lookup: CDR1 MDHEN, CDR2 SYDVKM. The CDR3 here is CASSPDRLGNTIYF. CDR3 bases: TGTGCCAGCAGCCCTGACAGGTTGGGAAACACCATATATTTT.

The chain uses TRBV7-2 and TRBJ2-1, with D tentatively TRBD2 (5 bases). This CDR3 contains 16 residues. V lost 5 bases and J lost 5, with 19 bases in between. CDR1 is SGHTA and CDR2 is FQGNSA in the germline V gene. The CDR3 is CASSPHWASPNNEQFF. The CDR3, as DNA: TGTGCCAGCAGCCCCCACTGGGCTAGCCCTAACAATGAGCAGTTCTTC. Full variable domain (outside the CDR3, taken from reference TRBV7-2 and TRBJ2-1): GAGVSQSPSNKVTEKGKDVELRCDPISGHTALYWYRQSLGQGLEFLIYFQGNSAPDKSGLPSDRFSAERTGGSVSTLTIQRTQQEDSAVYLCASSPHWASPNNEQFFGPGTRLTVL.

The CDR3 reads CASSPIQSVNEKLFF. Written as DNA, the CDR3 is TGCGCCAGCAGTCCTATTCAATCGGTAAATGAAAAACTGTTTTTT. The chain couples TRBV5-1 to TRBJ1-4, with D unresolved. CDR1 is SGHRS, CDR2 YFSETQ, per germline. The CDR3 length is 15 residues. The V end lost 5 bases, the J end lost 5 bases, and 16 bases lay between the germline ends.

The chain employs TRBV19 and TRBJ2-4, with D maybe TRBD1 (7 bases). Germline assignment: CDR1 LNHDA and CDR2 SQIVND (reference sequence). The CDR3 is 17 amino acids. V lost 5 bases, J lost 2 bases, and 19 bases lay in between. The CDR3 spells CASSPSRGDRTKNIQYF. The CDR3 DNA follows: TGTGCCAGTAGTCCTTCCAGGGGGGACCGCACCAAAAACATTCAGTACTTC.

The chain uses TRBV30 and TRBJ1-3, with a tentative D call TRBD1 (6 bases). V shed 3 bases and J shed 3 bases, with 15 bases lying between them. The CDR3 sequence is 15 residues long. CDR1 GTSNPN and CDR2 SVGIG come from the germline V gene (reference sequence). CDR3 bases: TGTGCCTGGAGACAACAGGGAGCCCATGGAAACACCATATATTTT. It yields the protein CAWRQQGAHGNTIYF.

The CDR3: CASSPQVSGLDGYTF. In DNA form, the CDR3 reads TGTGCCAGCTCACCACAGGTCTCAGGGCTCGATGGCTACACCTTC. The V call is TRBV18, the J call TRBJ1-2; D is perhaps TRBD1 (5 bases). V shed 1 base and J shed 6 bases, with 15 bases lying between them. The CDR3 is 15 amino acids. Germline CDR1 and CDR2: KGHSH and LQKENI.

This rearrangement joins TRBV5-1 to TRBJ2-3, with D tentatively TRBD2 (6 bases). Germline V gene lookup returns CDR1 SGHRS and CDR2 YFSETQ. Trimming stripped 7 bases from V and 10 bases from J, with 13 bases between. The CDR3 totals 11 residues. Here the CDR3 DNA reads TGCGCCAGCGCCTCGGGGGAGCCGCAGTATTTT. Translated, it gives CASASGEPQYF.

The chain links TRBV19 to TRBJ1-3, with 7 bases lining up with TRBD1. This CDR3 has 15 residues. Trimming took 4 bases from V and 0 from J; bases not matched to a gene: 3. Per the germline V gene, CDR1 is LNHDA and CDR2 is SQIVND (reference sequence). CDR3 residues: CASSRQGSSGNTIYF. In DNA form, the CDR3 reads TGTGCCAGTAGTAGACAGGGAAGCTCTGGAAACACCATATATTTT.

The chain has TRBV29-1 and TRBJ1-1; TRBD1 aligns across 11 bases. The V gene end was trimmed by 4 bases and the J gene end by 0 bases; junction bases not matched to a gene: 4. Germline loops: CDR1 SQVTM, CDR2 ANQGSEA. The CDR3 runs to 15 residues. The CDR3 reads CSVGTGGRLNTEAFF. The CDR3 DNA reads TGCAGCGTTGGGACAGGGGGCAGGCTGAACACTGAAGCTTTCTTT.

J is TRBJ1-1 and V is TRBV30; no reliable D call. The CDR3 runs 13 residues. Germline-derived CDR1 and CDR2 are GTSNPN and SVGIG (reference sequence). V was trimmed by 5 bases and J by 1 base, leaving 11 bases between them. The CDR3 nucleotides are TGTGCCTGGTGCCAGGCGCAGAACACTGAAGCTTTCTTT. It translates to CAWCQAQNTEAFF.

The chain has TRBV6-2 or TRBV6-3 and TRBJ2-5, with TRBD2 matching over 9 bases. The CDR3 spans 15 residues. The trim removed 0 bases at V and 3 bases at J, leaving 2 bases unmatched. Germline V gives CDR1 MNHEY, CDR2 SVGEGT. The CDR3 region is CASSYSASGEETQYF. The CDR3 DNA is TGTGCCAGCAGTTACTCGGCTAGCGGGGAAGAGACCCAGTACTTC.

This clone was detected once. The rearrangement joins TRBV10-3 to TRBJ2-5; 11 bases align to TRBD2. Unmatched junction bases numbered 13, after V lost 6 bases and J lost 4 bases. Germline loops: CDR1 ENHRY, CDR2 SYGVKD. The CDR3 contains 17 residues. In nucleotides, the CDR3 is TGTGCCATCAGCGAAGGGACTAGCGGTCGGCGGGGAGAGACCCAGTACTTC. This translates into CAISEGTSGRRGETQYF.

The chain employs TRBV5-4 and TRBJ2-7; TRBD2 is a possible D gene (5 bases). Germline V gene data show CDR1 as SGHNT and CDR2 as YYREEE (reference sequence). CDR3 length: 13 amino acids. Between the trimmed V and J ends, which lost 2 bases and 3 bases, there was a span of 9 bases. The CDR3 reads CASSFGIYYEQYF. DNA for the CDR3: TGTGCCAGCAGCTTCGGGATCTACTACGAGCAGTACTTC. Combining the CDR3 with reference TRBV5-4 and TRBJ2-7 gives the whole variable domain ETGVTQSPTHLIKTRGQQVTLRCSSQSGHNTVSWYQQALGQGPQFIFQYYREEENGRGNFPPRFSGLQFPNYSSELNVNALELDDSALYLCASSFGIYYEQYFGPGTRLTVT.

The chain links TRBV5-6 to TRBJ1-5, with a weak D call TRBD1 (5 bases). Trimming shortened V by 3 bases and J by 3 bases, and 10 bases separated the two germline ends. Germline-derived CDR1 and CDR2 are SGHDT and YYEEEE. This CDR3 has 14 residues. In nucleotides, the CDR3 is TGTGCCAGCAGCTGGGGGGGAAACAATCAGCCCCAGCATTTT. This encodes CASSWGGNNQPQHF.

The chain employs TRBV5-5 and TRBJ2-5; 11 nucleotides match TRBD2. The length of the CDR3 is 16 residues. Germline V gene data show CDR1 as SGHKS and CDR2 as YYEKEE (reference sequence). The J segment lost 4 bases and the V segment lost 4 bases, leaving 9 bases of the junction unmatched. For the CDR3, the DNA is TGTGCCAGCAGCCGGGAGGTAGCGGGGGGGACAGAGACCCAGTACTTC. This codes for CASSREVAGGTETQYF.

The gene calls are TRBV3-1 (or the pseudogene TRBV3-2) and TRBJ1-2; 10 bases are a match to TRBD1. J was trimmed by 2 bases and V by 6 bases; bases with no gene match: 24. CDR1 and CDR2 from the germline V gene are LGHDT and YNNKEL (reference sequence). The CDR3 sequence is 21 residues long. CDR3 loop: CASRRQGAEGGIADRNYGYTF. CDR3 DNA sequence: TGTGCCAGCAGAAGACAGGGGGCAGAAGGGGGTATTGCGGATAGGAACTATGGCTACACCTTC.

The chain employs TRBV5-4 and TRBJ2-1; 13 positions match TRBD2. J gave up 7 bases and V 4 bases, and 2 bases lay outside the gene matches. The CDR3 has 14 amino acids. Germline V gene lookup returns CDR1 SGHNT and CDR2 YYREEE (reference sequence). CDR3 protein: CASSKGLAGNEQFF. The CDR3 DNA follows: TGTGCCAGCAGCAAGGGACTAGCGGGGAATGAGCAGTTCTTC.

This chain links TRBV29-1 with TRBJ2-2; the D gene is possibly TRBD1 (5 bases). The germline V gene has CDR1 SQVTM and CDR2 ANQGSEA. The CDR3 is made up of 14 amino acids. Trimming pared 5 bases from V and 1 base from J, leaving 11 bases between. The CDR3 here is CSVSDSWNTGELFF. CDR3 bases: TGCAGCGTTTCCGACAGTTGGAACACCGGGGAGCTGTTTTTT.

The chain has TRBV7-6 and TRBJ1-3, with D possibly being TRBD1 (5 bases). Per germline, CDR1 SGHVS and CDR2 FNYEAQ. The CDR3 covers 18 residues. Between the trimmed V and J ends, which lost 1 base and 0 bases, there was a span of 16 bases. The CDR3 is CASSLGEAGWGSGNTIYF. The CDR3 DNA sequence: TGTGCCAGCAGCTTAGGGGAAGCAGGGTGGGGCTCTGGAAACACCATATATTTT.